The entry below describes one T cell receptor (beta chain). The CDR3 runs to 14 residues. CDR1 is MNHEY, CDR2 SVGEGT, per germline. The ends were cut back, 6 bases at V and 2 bases at J, with 13 bases in the middle. Time point denoted: blood at routine non-recurrence follow-up after resection. Whole RNA from tumor, nontumor lung or frozen PBMC was sequenced unsorted. The data stem from a study of spatial heterogeneity in lung cancer. Overall study: Raw-read counts averaged over ten per unique TCR and UMI combination.

TCRdb reprocessed the 5' RACE reads via MiXCR and lists one record per CDR3 protein. The sample records about 120,000 distinct CDR3 sequences, 12% being singletons. This chain connects TRBV6-2 or TRBV6-3 to TRBJ2-5; D ambiguous. The clonotype originates from a male donor with early-stage non-small cell lung cancer. Sequenced material: PBMCs, taken at follow-up. The CDR3 is CASSPLVSQETQYF. CDR3 coding DNA: TGTGCCAGCAGCCCACTGGTATCTCAAGAGACCCAGTACTTC.